One and the same sample provided the 18 T cell receptor beta chains below, sequenced in a study of beta chain features in type 1 diabetes. Overall study results and limits: Shorter TCRB CDR3s, moderately but significantly so, marked every one of the four CD4+ subsets in Type 1 diabetes patients.

TCRB transcripts that were expressed got sequenced, as all of the isolated RNA had been reverse transcribed. Sequenced by immunoSEQ multiplex PCR; TCRdb stores in-frame clones only, minus some. The sample contains around 310,000 clones, about 14% of which appear only once. No antigen has been assigned to these receptors. The sample taken for sequencing was naive CD4+ T cells from blood. The source of these receptors is a woman between 18 and 30 years old with type 1 diabetes.

This clone was found a few times. Other DNA sequences in this sample translate to the same CDR3. The chain is built from TRBV5-4 and TRBJ2-3; TRBD2 is a possible D gene (6 bases). Trimming pared 4 bases from V and 1 base from J, leaving 13 bases between. The CDR3 consists of 15 residues. CDR1 SGHNT and CDR2 YYREEE come from the germline V gene (reference sequence). CDR3 in amino acids: CASSPRERGTDTQYF. Here the CDR3 DNA reads TGTGCCAGCAGCCCGCGTGAGCGGGGCACAGATACGCAGTATTTT.

This clone has more than one count but fewer than ten. The rearrangement links TRBV14 to TRBJ2-3, with a possible D match to TRBD2 (5 bases). The V gene lost 4 bases and the J gene lost 6 bases, with 20 bases spanning the gap. Germline V gene lookup returns CDR1 SGHDN and CDR2 FVKESK. The length of the CDR3 is 16 residues. CDR3 loop: CASSPHQAVSEDTQYF. CDR3 bases: TGTGCCAGCAGCCCCCACCAAGCGGTGTCGGAGGATACGCAGTATTTT. Full variable domain (rest looked up from reference TRBV14 and TRBJ2-3): EAGVTQFPSHSVIEKGQTVTLRCDPISGHDNLYWYRRVMGKEIKFLLHFVKESKQDESGMPNNRFLAERTGGTYSTLKVQPAELEDSGVYFCASSPHQAVSEDTQYFGPGTRLTVL.

This clone showed up just a few times. V gene TRBV30 combines with J gene TRBJ1-5, with 11 nucleotides matching TRBD1. V trimming: 2 bases; J trimming: 7 bases; junction bases outside the gene matches: 10. The germline V gene encodes CDR1 GTSNPN and CDR2 SVGIG (reference sequence). The CDR3 runs to 16 residues. CDR3 in amino acids: CAWSIQRDRGDQPQHF. The CDR3 DNA follows: TGTGCCTGGAGTATACAACGGGACAGGGGGGACCAGCCCCAGCATTTT.

The table lists this clone with a few counts. The chain employs TRBV19 and TRBJ2-7; D not certain. The germline V gene has CDR1 LNHDA and CDR2 SQIVND (reference sequence). CDR3 length: 11 amino acids. V lost 4 bases, J lost 6 bases, and 7 bases lay in between. The CDR3 region has the DNA TGTGCCAGTAGTAGTGGAGCCGAGCAGTACGTC. It encodes CASSSGAEQYV.

V is TRBV7-2 and J is TRBJ2-7; D perhaps matches TRBD2 (5 bases). The CDR3 is 12 amino acids. V was pared by 8 bases and J by 8 bases, with 16 bases between. Germline lookup yields CDR1 SGHTA and CDR2 FQGNSA. The CDR3 region is CASPGGNNKQYV. The CDR3 DNA follows: TGTGCCAGCCCCGGAGGAAATAATAAGCAGTACGTC.

This clone was counted between two and nine times. This sequence joins TRBV2 and TRBJ2-3, with D possibly TRBD2 on 6 matching bases. V was pared by 4 bases and J by 5 bases, with 7 bases between. Germline values: CDR1 SNHLY, CDR2 FYNNEI. The CDR3 is 12 amino acids. The CDR3 DNA reads TGTGCCAGCAGTGGGGGGGTAGATACGCAGTATTTT. This encodes CASSGGVDTQYF.

This clone was observed a few times. This chain joins TRBV21-1 and TRBJ2-5; the D call TRBD2 from the table was never checked on the DNA. TRBV21-1 is flagged as a pseudogene. This CDR3 region has 17 residues. This chain's CDR3 is CASKGACPSGDQETQYF. DNA for the CDR3: TGTGCCAGCAAGGGGGCCTGCCCTAGCGGGGACCAAGAGACCCAGTACTTC.

The sample holds a few counts of this clone. The chain joins TRBV19 to TRBJ2-3, with D perhaps TRBD2 (6 bases). The CDR3 length is 16 residues. Trimming took off 4 bases at V and 6 bases at J, with 20 bases between the two ends. CDR1 is LNHDA and CDR2 is SQIVND in the germline V gene (reference sequence). The CDR3 DNA reads TGTGCCAGTAGTAGAAAGGCGGCGGGAAGACTGGATACGCAGTATTTT. Protein product: CASSRKAAGRLDTQYF.

The sample holds a few counts of this clone. The V and J genes are TRBV7-2 and TRBJ2-7; D is unclear. The germline V gene encodes CDR1 SGHTA and CDR2 FQGNSA. The CDR3 is 14 amino acids. Between the trimmed V and J ends, which lost 0 bases and 2 bases, there was a span of 8 bases. CDR3 amino acids: CASSLAPTTYEQYF. The CDR3 nucleotides read TGTGCCAGCAGCTTAGCGCCAACTACCTACGAGCAGTACTTC.

The chain couples TRBV29-1 to TRBJ1-1, with 10 positions matching TRBD1. The CDR3 is made up of 14 amino acids. The trim removed 3 bases at V and 11 bases at J, leaving 12 bases unmatched. Per the germline V gene, CDR1 is SQVTM and CDR2 is ANQGSEA. CDR3 nucleotides: TGCAGCGTTGAGGGGACAGGGGCGCTAGAGGGGGCTTTCTTT. It encodes CSVEGTGALEGAFF.

The V call is TRBV4-3, the J call TRBJ1-5; a possible D gene is TRBD1 (6 bases). The CDR3 has 14 residues. Trimming stripped 4 bases from V and 1 base from J, with 8 bases between. CDR1 is LGHNA and CDR2 is YSLEER in the germline V gene. The CDR3 is CASSPGTSNQPQHF. DNA of the CDR3: TGCGCCAGCAGCCCTGGGACAAGCAATCAGCCCCAGCATTTT.

The chain combines TRBV5-1 with TRBJ2-1, with TRBD1 matching 7 bases. The CDR3 is made up of 15 amino acids. Germline V lookup: CDR1 SGHRS, CDR2 YFSETQ. The V segment lost 4 bases and the J segment 4 bases; nucleotides outside the gene matches: 8. The CDR3 is CASSPQQQGYNEQFF. The CDR3 region has the DNA TGCGCCAGCAGCCCACAACAACAGGGGTACAATGAGCAGTTCTTC.

This clone came up a few times. V gene TRBV4-1 combines with J gene TRBJ2-1; 8 nucleotides line up with TRBD2. This CDR3 spans 15 amino acids. Germline-derived CDR1 and CDR2 are MGHRA and YSYEKL. V shed 4 bases, J shed 5 bases, and the junction held 7 bases outside the gene matches. The CDR3 sequence is CASSRQREMNNEQFF. The CDR3 nucleotides read TGCGCCAGCAGCCGACAGCGGGAGATGAACAATGAGCAGTTCTTC.

The chain joins TRBV5-4 to TRBJ2-3, with 8 positions matching TRBD1. This CDR3 is built from 15 residues. Germline values: CDR1 SGHNT, CDR2 YYREEE (reference sequence). The V gene end was trimmed by 2 bases and the J gene end by 5 bases; junction bases not matched to a gene: 7. The DNA of the CDR3 is TGTGCCAGCAGCTTCCAGGGGGCAGGTGGAGATACGCAGTATTTT. Protein sequence: CASSFQGAGGDTQYF.

This chain joins TRBV6-6 and TRBJ1-2, with 8 bases that match TRBD1. CDR1 MNHNY and CDR2 SVGAGI come from the germline V gene (reference sequence). V trimming: 7 bases; J trimming: 8 bases; junction bases outside the gene matches: 6. This CDR3 is 12 amino acids long. CDR3 sequence reads: CASTTGGGGYTF. CDR3 DNA: TGTGCCAGCACCACAGGGGGTGGCGGCTACACCTTC.

J is TRBJ2-7 and V is TRBV18; TRBD2 matches 7 bases. The CDR3 runs 13 residues. Per the germline V gene, CDR1 is KGHSH and CDR2 is LQKENI. V lost 2 bases and J lost 7; bases outside the gene matches: 5. The CDR3 protein is CASSPGRAGEQYV. In nucleotides, the CDR3 is TGTGCCAGCTCACCAGGGAGGGCGGGGGAGCAGTACGTC.

This clone has a handful of counts. The chain uses TRBV25-1 and TRBJ2-7; TRBD2 matches 8 bases. V lost 5 bases to trimming and J lost 4 bases; unmatched junction nucleotides: 7. The length of the CDR3 is 14 residues. Germline lookup yields CDR1 MGHDK and CDR2 SYGVNS. This chain's CDR3 is CASSIAGWGYEQYF. As DNA, the CDR3 is TGTGCCAGCAGTATAGCGGGATGGGGGTACGAGCAGTACTTC.

V gene TRBV10-3 combines with J gene TRBJ2-5, with 7 bases that match TRBD2. Germline V gene data show CDR1 as ENHRY and CDR2 as SYGVKD. J lost 3 bases, V lost 10 bases, and 2 bases had no gene match. This CDR3 contains 11 residues. The CDR3 loop reads CATGREETQYF. DNA for the CDR3: TGTGCCACAGGGAGGGAAGAGACCCAGTACTTC.